The present entry profiles one T cell receptor beta chain with its context. What it binds is unknown. Unique-molecular-identifier-tagged TCR beta cDNA libraries were used. TCRdb analysed the PCR reads with MiXCR anew, one entry per CDR3 protein. The data contain roughly 400,000 distinct CDR3 sequences, 35% to 45% of them singletons. The data stem from a study of post-analysis software for immune sequencing data. Study outcomes and limitations: Compared with controls, patients had more of about 5 TRBV segments, including TRBV5-6, TRBV5-1 and TRBV20-1. Among multiple sclerosis patients, normalized Chao1 diversity was significantly below that of controls.

Germline CDR1 reads MGHDK; CDR2 reads SYGVNS. V was cut by 5 bases and J by 4 bases, with 18 bases left in between. This CDR3 has 15 residues. This receptor was taken from a girl aged 2 to 10 with multiple sclerosis. The chain uses TRBV25-1 and TRBJ2-7; TRBD2 might be the D (7 bases). Sequencing was performed on blood. The CDR3 loop is CASSPRGGLVYEQYF. The DNA of the CDR3 is TGTGCCAGCAGTCCCAGGGGAGGGTTGGTTTACGAGCAGTACTTC.